The clone carrying this T cell receptor beta chain was counted ten times or more. The antigen remains unidentified. Construction of the TCRbeta library involved unique molecular identifiers. Each CDR3 protein gets one entry after TCRdb re-called the PCR reads with MiXCR. In the table there are around 300,000 distinct CDR3 sequences, 9.5% to 13% of which are singletons. V lost 8 bases, J lost 0 bases, and 23 bases lay in between. Germline loops: CDR1 MNHEY, CDR2 SVGAGI. The CDR3 is 17 amino acids. This entry belongs to a study of T-cell reconstitution after alpha-beta-depleted transplantation in children. Study-wide points: Surviving recipient T cells and intrathymic progenitors accounted for some patients' high TCRbeta diversity at day 60. Several hundred expanded graft clones reportedly were the source of alpha-beta T cells about two months after transplant. At one year after transplant, newly produced T cells mostly accounted for T-cell counts and diversity.

This TCR derives from a boy under three years old with acute myeloid leukemia, due to receive a stem cell transplant. Sample: PBMCs, taken before TCRalphabeta/CD19-depleted stem cell transplant. This chain connects TRBV6-5 to TRBJ2-7; D could derive from TRBD1 or TRBD2 (5 bases each). CDR3 sequence: CASRPLFRDDSSYEQYF. The CDR3 DNA reads TGTGCCAGCCGGCCCCTTTTCCGGGACGATAGCTCCTACGAGCAGTACTTC.